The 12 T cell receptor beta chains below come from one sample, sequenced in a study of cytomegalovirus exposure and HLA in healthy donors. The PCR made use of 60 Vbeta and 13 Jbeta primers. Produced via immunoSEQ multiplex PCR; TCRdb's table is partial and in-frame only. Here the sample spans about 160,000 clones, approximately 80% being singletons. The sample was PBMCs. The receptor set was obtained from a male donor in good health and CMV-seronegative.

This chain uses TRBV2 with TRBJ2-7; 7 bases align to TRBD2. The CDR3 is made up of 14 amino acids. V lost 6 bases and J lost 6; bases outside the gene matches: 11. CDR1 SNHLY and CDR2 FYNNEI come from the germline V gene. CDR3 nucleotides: TGTGCCAGCAGACGGGCTAGCGGACCGGGCGAGCAGTACTTC. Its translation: CASRRASGPGEQYF.

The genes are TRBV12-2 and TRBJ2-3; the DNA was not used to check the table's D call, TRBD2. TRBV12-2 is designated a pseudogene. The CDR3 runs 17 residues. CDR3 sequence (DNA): TGTGCAAGTCGCTTAGACCCGGGACTAGCGGGATCAGATACGCAGTATTTT. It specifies CASRLDPGLAGSDTQYF.

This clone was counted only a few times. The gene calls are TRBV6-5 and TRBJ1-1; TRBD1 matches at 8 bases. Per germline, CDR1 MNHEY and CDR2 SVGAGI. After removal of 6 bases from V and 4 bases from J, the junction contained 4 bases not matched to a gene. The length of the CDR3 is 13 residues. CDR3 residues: CASRLDRVTEAFF. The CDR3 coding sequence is TGTGCCAGCAGGTTGGACAGGGTCACTGAAGCTTTCTTT.

The CDR3 protein is CAIRRLAGVVWAKNIQYF. The CDR3, as DNA: TGTGCCATCCGGCGTCTAGCGGGAGTTGTGTGGGCCAAAAACATTCAGTACTTC. The chain uses TRBV10-3 and TRBJ2-4, with 10 nucleotides matching TRBD2. Germline-derived CDR1 and CDR2 are ENHRY and SYGVKD. With 8 bases clipped from V and 1 base from J, the junction kept 14 bases outside the gene matches. This CDR3 region has 18 residues.

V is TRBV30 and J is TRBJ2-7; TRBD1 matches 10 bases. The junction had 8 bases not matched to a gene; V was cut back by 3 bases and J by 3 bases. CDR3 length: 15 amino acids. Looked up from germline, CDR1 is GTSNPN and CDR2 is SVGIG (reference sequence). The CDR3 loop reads CAWSAGQGIDYEQYF. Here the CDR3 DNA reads TGTGCCTGGAGCGCGGGACAGGGGATAGACTACGAGCAGTACTTC.

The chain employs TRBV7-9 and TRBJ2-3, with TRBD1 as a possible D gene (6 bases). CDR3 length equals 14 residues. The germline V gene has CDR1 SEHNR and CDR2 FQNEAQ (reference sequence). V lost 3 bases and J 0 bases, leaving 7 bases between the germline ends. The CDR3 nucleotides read TGTGCCAGCAGCTTGACAGGTAGCACAGATACGCAGTATTTT. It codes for CASSLTGSTDTQYF. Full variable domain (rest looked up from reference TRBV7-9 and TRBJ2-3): DTGVSQNPRHKITKRGQNVTFRCDPISEHNRLYWYRQTLGQGPEFLTYFQNEAQLEKSRLLSDRFSAERPKGSFSTLEIQRTEQGDSAMYLCASSLTGSTDTQYFGPGTRLTVL.

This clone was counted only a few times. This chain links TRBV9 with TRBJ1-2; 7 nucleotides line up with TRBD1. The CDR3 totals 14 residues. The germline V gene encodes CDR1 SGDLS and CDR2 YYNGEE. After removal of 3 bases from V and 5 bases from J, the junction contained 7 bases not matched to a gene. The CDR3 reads CASSEGDSNYGYTF. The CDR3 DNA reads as TGTGCCAGCAGCGAGGGGGACAGCAATTATGGCTACACCTTC.

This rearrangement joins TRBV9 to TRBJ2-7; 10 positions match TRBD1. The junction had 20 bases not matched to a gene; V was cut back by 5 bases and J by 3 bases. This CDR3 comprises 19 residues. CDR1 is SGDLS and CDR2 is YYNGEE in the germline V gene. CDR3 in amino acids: CASSPSPGQGPSFLYEQYF. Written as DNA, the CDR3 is TGTGCCAGCAGTCCAAGCCCGGGACAGGGGCCATCTTTTCTCTACGAGCAGTACTTC.

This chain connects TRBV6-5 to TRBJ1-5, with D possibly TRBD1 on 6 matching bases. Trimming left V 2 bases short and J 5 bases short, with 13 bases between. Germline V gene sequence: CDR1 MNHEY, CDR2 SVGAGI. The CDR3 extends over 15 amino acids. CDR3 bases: TGTGCCAGCAGTTACGACGGGCAGGGGCATCAGCCCCAGCATTTT. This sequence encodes CASSYDGQGHQPQHF.

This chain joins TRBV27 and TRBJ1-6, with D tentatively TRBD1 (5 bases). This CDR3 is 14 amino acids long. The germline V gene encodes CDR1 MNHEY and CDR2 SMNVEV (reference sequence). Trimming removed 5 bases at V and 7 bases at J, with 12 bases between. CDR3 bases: TGTGCCAGCAGTCAACAGGAGCCCAATTCACCCCTCCACTTT. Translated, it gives CASSQQEPNSPLHF.

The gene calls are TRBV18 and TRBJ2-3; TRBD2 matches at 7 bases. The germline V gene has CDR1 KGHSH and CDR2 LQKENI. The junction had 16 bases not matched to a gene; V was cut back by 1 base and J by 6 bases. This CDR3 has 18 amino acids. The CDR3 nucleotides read TGTGCCAGCTCACCACTCCCCCTCTCAACGGGGGGAAAGGATACGCAGTATTTT. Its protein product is CASSPLPLSTGGKDTQYF.

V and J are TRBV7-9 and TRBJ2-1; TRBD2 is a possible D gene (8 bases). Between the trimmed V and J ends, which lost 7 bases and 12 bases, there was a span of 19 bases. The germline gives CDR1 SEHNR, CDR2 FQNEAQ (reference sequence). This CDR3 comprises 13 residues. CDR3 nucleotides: TGTGCCAGCACCCCGGGACTAGGGGACAGGCAGTTCTTC. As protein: CASTPGLGDRQFF.